These 5 T cell receptor beta chains originate from one sample sequenced in a study of blood T cell repertoires in COVID-19. Using immunoSEQ multiplex PCR, the repertoire was profiled, and TCRdb retains in-frame clones only, with some absent. Of about 99,000 clones detected, about 80% appear once; the ten largest clones hold approximately 3.3%. The sequenced sample was peripheral blood. All receptors derive from a woman over 75 with active or convalescent COVID-19.

This sequence joins TRBV9 and TRBJ2-3, with 8 bases identical to TRBD1. Germline V gene lookup returns CDR1 SGDLS and CDR2 YYNGEE. The CDR3 consists of 14 residues. V lost 2 bases to trimming and J lost 4 bases; unmatched junction nucleotides: 3. The CDR3 sequence: CASSVETGADTQYF. CDR3 sequence (DNA): TGTGCCAGCAGCGTGGAGACAGGGGCAGATACGCAGTATTTT.

The CDR3 DNA reads TGTGCCAGCAGAGGACAGGGAGGAAACACTGAAGCTTTCTTT. Amino acid sequence: CASRGQGGNTEAFF. V usage is TRBV6-5 and J usage is TRBJ1-1; 8 bases are shared with TRBD1. V was clipped by 6 bases and J by 2 bases; unmatched bases: 5. Germline CDR1 reads MNHEY; CDR2 reads SVGAGI. The CDR3 loop spans 14 amino acids.

V is TRBV13 and J is TRBJ2-3; D is possibly TRBD1 (6 bases). This CDR3 spans 13 amino acids. From germline, CDR1 is PRHDT and CDR2 FYEKMQ (reference sequence). V was pared by 2 bases and J by 7 bases, with 10 bases between. CDR3 sequence: CASSLTGTNTQYF. The CDR3 nucleotides read TGTGCCAGCAGCTTAACAGGGACAAATACGCAGTATTTT. Full variable domain (rest looked up from reference TRBV13 and TRBJ2-3): AAGVIQSPRHLIKEKRETATLKCYPIPRHDTVYWYQQGPGQDPQFLISFYEKMQSDKGSIPDRFSAQQFSDYHSELNMSSLELGDSALYFCASSLTGTNTQYFGPGTRLTVL.

This clone was detected once. The chain combines TRBV19 with TRBJ1-5; D uncertain. This CDR3 contains 13 residues. V shed 5 bases and J shed 5 bases, with 10 bases lying between them. Germline CDR1 LNHDA, CDR2 SQIVND (reference sequence). The chain's CDR3 is CASSPPGDQPQHF. The CDR3 DNA follows: TGTGCCAGTAGTCCCCCAGGCGATCAGCCCCAGCATTTT. Based on the CDR3 plus reference TRBV19 and TRBJ1-5, the full variable domain is DGGITQSPKYLFRKEGQNVTLSCEQNLNHDAMYWYRQDPGQGLRLIYYSQIVNDFQKGDIAEGYSVSREKKESFPLTVTSAQKNPTAFYLCASSPPGDQPQHFGDGTRLSIL.

This chain connects TRBV6-5 to TRBJ1-4, with D tentatively TRBD1 (6 bases). The V end lost 1 base, the J end lost 8 bases, and 8 bases lay between the germline ends. The CDR3 is 13 amino acids. Per germline, CDR1 MNHEY and CDR2 SVGAGI. For the CDR3, the DNA is TGTGCCAGCAGTTACTGGGACACAGAAAAACTGTTTTTT. Translation gives CASSYWDTEKLFF.